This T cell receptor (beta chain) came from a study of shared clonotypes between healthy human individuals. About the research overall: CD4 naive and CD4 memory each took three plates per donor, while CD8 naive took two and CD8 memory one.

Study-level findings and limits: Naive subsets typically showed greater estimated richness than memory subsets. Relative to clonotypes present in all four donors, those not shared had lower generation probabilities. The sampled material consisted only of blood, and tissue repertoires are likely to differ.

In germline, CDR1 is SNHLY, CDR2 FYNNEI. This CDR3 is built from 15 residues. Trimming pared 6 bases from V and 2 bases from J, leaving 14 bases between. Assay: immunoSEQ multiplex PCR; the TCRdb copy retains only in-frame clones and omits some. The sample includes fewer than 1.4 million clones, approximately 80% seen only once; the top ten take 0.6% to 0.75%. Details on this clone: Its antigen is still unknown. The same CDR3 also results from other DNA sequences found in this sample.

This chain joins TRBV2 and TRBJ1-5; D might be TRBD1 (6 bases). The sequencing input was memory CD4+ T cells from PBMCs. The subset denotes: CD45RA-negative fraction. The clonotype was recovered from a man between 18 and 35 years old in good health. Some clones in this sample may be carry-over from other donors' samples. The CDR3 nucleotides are TGTGCCAGCAGGCTACAGGGAGAGGGCAATCAGCCCCAGCATTTT. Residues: CASRLQGEGNQPQHF.